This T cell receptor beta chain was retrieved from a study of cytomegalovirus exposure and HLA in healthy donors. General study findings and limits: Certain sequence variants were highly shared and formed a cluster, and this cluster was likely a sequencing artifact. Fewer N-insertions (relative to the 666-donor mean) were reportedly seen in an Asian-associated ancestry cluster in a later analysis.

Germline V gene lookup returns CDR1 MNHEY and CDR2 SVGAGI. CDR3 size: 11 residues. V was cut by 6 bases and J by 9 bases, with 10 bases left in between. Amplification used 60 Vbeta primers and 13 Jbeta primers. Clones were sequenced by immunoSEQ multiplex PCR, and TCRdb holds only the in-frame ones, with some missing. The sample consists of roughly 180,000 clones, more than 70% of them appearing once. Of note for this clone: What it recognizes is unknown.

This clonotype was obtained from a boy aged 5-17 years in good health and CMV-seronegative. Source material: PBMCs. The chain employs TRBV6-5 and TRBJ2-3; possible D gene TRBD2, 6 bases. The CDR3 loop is CASRSSETQYF. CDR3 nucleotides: TGTGCCAGCAGATCTAGCGAAACGCAGTATTTT.